This TCR beta chain was sequenced for a study of T cell changes during pregnancy in multiple sclerosis. Sequencing used immunoSEQ multiplex PCR; TCRdb keeps in-frame clones, though not all of them. The table has around 30,000 clones, roughly 89% seen once. Germline CDR1 is MNHEY and CDR2 is SVGAGI. V lost 7 bases to trimming and J lost 6 bases; unmatched junction nucleotides: 5. The length of the CDR3 is 14 residues. This receptor was identified in a female donor with multiple sclerosis, enrolled in a pregnancy study. This specimen was CD4+ T cells from peripheral blood mononuclear cells, taken in the second trimester of pregnancy. The V call is TRBV6-5, the J call TRBJ1-6; 8 bases are a match to TRBD1. CDR3 amino acids: CASKPGQVNSPLHF. CDR3 sequence (DNA): TGTGCCAGCAAACCGGGACAGGTTAATTCACCCCTCCACTTT.